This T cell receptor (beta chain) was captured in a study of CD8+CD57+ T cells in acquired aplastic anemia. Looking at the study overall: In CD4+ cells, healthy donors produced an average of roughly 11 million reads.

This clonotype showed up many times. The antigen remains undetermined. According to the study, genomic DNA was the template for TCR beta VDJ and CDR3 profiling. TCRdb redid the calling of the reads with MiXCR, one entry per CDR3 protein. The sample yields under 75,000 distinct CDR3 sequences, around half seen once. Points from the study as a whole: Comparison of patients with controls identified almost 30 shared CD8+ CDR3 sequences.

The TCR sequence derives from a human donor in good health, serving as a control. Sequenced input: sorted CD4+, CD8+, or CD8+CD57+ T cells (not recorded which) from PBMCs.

CDR3 sequence reads: CAWSGAPGRPYGYTF. As DNA, the CDR3 is TGTGCCTGGAGTGGGGCCCCGGGACGGCCCTATGGCTACACCTTC. The chain has TRBV30 and TRBJ1-2, with D maybe TRBD1 (5 bases). The germline V gene encodes CDR1 GTSNPN and CDR2 SVGIG (reference sequence). The V and J ends lost 1 base and 4 bases respectively, with 16 bases between them. CDR3 length equals 15 residues.